These T cell receptor beta chains were read from a single sample in a study of blood T cell repertoires in COVID-19. Sequencing used immunoSEQ multiplex PCR; TCRdb keeps in-frame clones, though not all of them. Among 100,000 to 130,000 clones listed, 84% were seen once. Sequenced material: peripheral blood. Receptor source: a human donor in a cohort sampled during active COVID-19. The CDR3 runs from the conserved cysteine through the conserved F or W.

j_gene,v_gene,len,CDR3aa
TRBJ1-5,TRBV2,14,CASSGTGGNQPQHF
TRBJ1-2,TRBV28,16,CASSLGGGGAGYGYTF
TRBJ1-5,TRBV4-3,13,CASSQTGDQPQHF
TRBJ1-1,TRBV6-2/TRBV6-3,18,CASSYSGGTGRSNTEAFF
TRBJ2-5,TRBV18,13,CASSINQQETQYF
TRBJ2-7,TRBV7-2,15,CASSFLRDPSYEQYF
TRBJ2-7,TRBV18,17,CASSPGRRGQSSYEQYF
TRBJ1-1,TRBV28,14,CASSTYGTGAEAFF
TRBJ1-1,TRBV5-1,16,CASSLGTGLENTEAFF
TRBJ1-5,TRBV11-2,14,CASSQTGGNQPQHF
TRBJ1-2,TRBV12-5,20,CASGLVQVPRQRTQHYGYTF
TRBJ1-6,TRBV2,15,CASSEARQGNSPLHF
TRBJ1-5,TRBV28,18,CASYPTGTIFGSNQPQHF
TRBJ2-1,TRBV29-1,16,CSADSWGTSSRGEQFF
TRBJ1-2,TRBV11-2,13,CASSPIGGYGYTF
TRBJ2-1,TRBV27,17,CASSHGQGRRSYNEQFF
TRBJ1-1,TRBV18,15,CASSPLQPGESEAFF
TRBJ2-7,TRBV6-5,13,CASRGQGAYEQYF
TRBJ2-1,TRBV19,14,CASSRGGRNNEQFF
TRBJ2-2,TRBV3-1/TRBV3-2,17,CASSQKGLAANTGELFF
TRBJ2-5,TRBV14,13,CASSQGRQETQYF
TRBJ1-4,TRBV28,14,CASGSTGGDEKLFF
TRBJ1-3,TRBV19,15,CASSMSYSSGNTIYF
TRBJ2-7,TRBV4-1,16,CASSQDSWTGGYEQYF
TRBJ2-7,TRBV7-2,15,CASSLAWGGLYEQYF
TRBJ1-5,TRBV27,15,CASSLSTGGNQPQHF
TRBJ1-2,TRBV6-6,13,CATGRPQNYGYTF
TRBJ1-2,TRBV7-3,13,CASSLNRNYGYTF
TRBJ2-3,TRBV27,16,CASSSWGGARTDTQYF
TRBJ1-1,TRBV28,13,CASRPSPRQGVGF
TRBJ2-3,TRBV28,15,CASSFTGTGRHTQYF
TRBJ2-1,TRBV5-1,15,CASSLLAGPYNEQFF
TRBJ1-2,TRBV5-5,15,CASSPRQGAIYGYTF
TRBJ2-1,TRBV2,15,CASRAGLAGGNEQFF
TRBJ2-1,TRBV7-3,16,CASSSGLAGEFRFMFF
TRBJ2-1,TRBV27,19,CASRVIGYSGSGSYNEQFF
TRBJ1-4,TRBV12-3/TRBV12-4,12,CASRTVNEKLFF
TRBJ1-1,TRBV10-3,18,CAISDLGGQGIMNTEAFF
TRBJ2-5,TRBV5-1,15,CASSGRTGAGETQYF
TRBJ2-3,TRBV11-3,14,CASSSRLGTDTQYF
TRBJ2-3,TRBV10-2,11,CATGYTDTQYF
TRBJ2-3,TRBV5-4,17,CASSLGLAGGITDTQYF
TRBJ2-1,TRBV7-3,16,CASSLGPAGGLNEQFF
TRBJ2-2,TRBV30,16,CAWTSREGPNTGELFF
TRBJ1-2,TRBV24-1,12,CATSDPGWGYTF
TRBJ1-1,TRBV7-9,13,CASSLQTAPEAFF
TRBJ2-5,TRBV5-1,14,CASSLQGTGETQYF
TRBJ1-1,TRBV2,13,CASREVVNTEAFF
TRBJ2-2,TRBV14,16,CASSQYSGTYTGELFF
TRBJ2-7,TRBV28,16,CASSSAPGQPTYEQYF